This passage covers 10 T cell receptor beta chains from one sample sequenced in a study of blood T cell repertoires in COVID-19. The method was immunoSEQ multiplex PCR; TCRdb's version includes in-frame clones alone and lacks a portion of them. The table lists 350,000 to 450,000 clones, approximately 86% of them singletons. Sequenced sample: peripheral blood. These receptors all come from an older woman with COVID-19, enrolled during active disease.

The count of this clone is one. The chain recombines TRBV18 with TRBJ2-1, with 9 nucleotides matching TRBD2. V lost 0 bases to trimming and J lost 2 bases; unmatched junction nucleotides: 17. The CDR3 extends over 21 amino acids. Germline V gene data show CDR1 as KGHSH and CDR2 as LQKENI. CDR3 amino acids: CASSPPLTTPAGGITYNEQFF. The CDR3 coding sequence is TGTGCCAGCTCACCACCGTTGACCACCCCAGCGGGAGGAATAACCTACAATGAGCAGTTCTTC.

The chain is built from TRBV5-1 and TRBJ2-6; 7 positions match TRBD1. The germline V gene has CDR1 SGHRS and CDR2 YFSETQ. The CDR3 length is 15 residues. V lost 4 bases to trimming and J lost 1 base; unmatched junction nucleotides: 2. CDR3 sequence reads: CASSTGQSGANVLTF. CDR3 bases: TGCGCCAGCAGCACGGGACAGTCTGGGGCCAACGTCCTGACTTTC.

The CDR3 reads CASSLRDSEQFF. DNA for the CDR3: TGTGCCAGCAGCCTCAGGGACAGTGAGCAGTTCTTC. The J gene is TRBJ2-1, the V gene TRBV7-3; 7 bases are a match to TRBD1. Germline V lookup: CDR1 SGHTA, CDR2 FQGTGA. The CDR3 covers 12 residues. J was trimmed by 9 bases and V by 5 bases; bases with no gene match: 4.

This clone has only a few counts. The chain is built from TRBV4-3 and TRBJ1-6; weak D call: TRBD1 (6 bases). Germline V gene sequence: CDR1 LGHNA, CDR2 YSLEER. Deletions cut 1 base from V and 7 bases from J, with 11 bases between. This CDR3 region has 15 residues. The CDR3 sequence: CASSQGQGWNSPLHF. CDR3 bases: TGCGCCAGCAGCCAAGGTCAGGGGTGGAATTCACCCCTCCACTTT.

This clone was seen a single time. V gene TRBV19 combines with J gene TRBJ2-7; the D is unclear. The V end was cut by 1 base, the J end by 2 bases, with 6 bases between. Per germline, CDR1 LNHDA and CDR2 SQIVND (reference sequence). The CDR3 covers 13 residues. The CDR3 loop is CASSIVVAYEQYF. The CDR3 DNA reads TGTGCCAGTAGTATAGTCGTAGCCTACGAGCAGTACTTC.

The rearrangement joins TRBV5-1 to TRBJ1-1, with D maybe TRBD1 (5 bases). Germline assignment: CDR1 SGHRS and CDR2 YFSETQ. Trimming left V 0 bases short and J 5 bases short, with 11 bases between. The CDR3 is 14 residues long. DNA of the CDR3: TGCGCCAGCAGCTTGGCGACAGCAGGGACTGAAGCTTTCTTT. Translation: CASSLATAGTEAFF.

The V and J genes are TRBV27 and TRBJ2-7; TRBD1 aligns across 9 bases. The CDR3 runs 16 residues. The germline CDR1 and CDR2 sequences are MNHEY and SMNVEV (reference sequence). With V trimmed by 6 bases and J by 6 bases, 15 bases remained unmatched. The CDR3 region has the DNA TGTGCCAGCAGGACCTACCGCGGGACAGGGTTGGGCGAGCAGTACTTC. It codes for CASRTYRGTGLGEQYF.

V and J are TRBV5-5 and TRBJ2-3; D not certain. The germline gives CDR1 SGHKS, CDR2 YYEKEE (reference sequence). This CDR3 is built from 15 residues. Trimming took 0 bases from V and 5 from J, leaving 13 bases between them. In DNA, the CDR3 is TGTGCCAGCAGCTTGGTGCCTAACGGTAGAGATACGCAGTATTTT. Its protein is CASSLVPNGRDTQYF.

The gene calls are TRBV11-3 and TRBJ1-1; D is unclear. The CDR3 covers 13 residues. The V end was cut by 1 base, the J end by 11 bases, with 14 bases between. Germline CDR1 and CDR2: SGHNT and YENEEA. The CDR3 DNA reads TGTGCCAGCAGCTTAGTAGGATTCCTCGGGGCTTTCTTT. This codes for CASSLVGFLGAFF. The full variable domain, completed using reference TRBV11-3 and TRBJ1-1, is EAGVVQSPRYKIIEKKQPVAFWCNPISGHNTLYWYLQNLGQGPELLIRYENEEAVDDSQLPKDRFSAERLKGVDSTLKIQPAELGDSAVYLCASSLVGFLGAFFGQGTRLTVV.

The rearrangement links TRBV6-5 to TRBJ1-4; D unclear. Germline CDR1 MNHEY, CDR2 SVGAGI. The V and J ends lost 4 bases and 8 bases respectively, with 14 bases between them. The CDR3 totals 14 residues. In DNA form, the CDR3 reads TGTGCCAGCAGTTGGTCCCGAAGTAGAGAAAAACTGTTTTTT. Amino acid sequence: CASSWSRSREKLFF.